One sample yielded the 19 T cell receptor beta chains listed below, sequenced in a study of blood T cell repertoires in COVID-19. The protocol was immunoSEQ multiplex PCR, while the TCRdb copy is restricted to in-frame clones and leaves out a portion. The table includes around 260,000 clones, about 86% detected once. Sequencing input: peripheral blood. All receptors come from a man aged 30 to 39 with active or convalescent COVID-19.

This clone appeared once. The chain joins TRBV24-1 to TRBJ2-3; D may be TRBD2 (6 bases). Germline V gene sequence: CDR1 KGHDR, CDR2 SFDVKD. This CDR3 has 18 residues. V dropped 3 bases and J dropped 5 bases, with 23 bases sitting between them. DNA of the CDR3: TGTGCCACCAGTGATAAAAGTTGGGACGGCGAAGCGGGAGATACGCAGTATTTT. Its translation: CATSDKSWDGEAGDTQYF.

The CDR3 here is CASSDSGASSYNEQFF. The DNA for the CDR3 is TGTGCCAGCTCTGATAGCGGGGCTAGCTCCTACAATGAGCAGTTCTTC. The genes are TRBV25-1 and TRBJ2-1; 8 bases are a match to TRBD2. V lost 8 bases to trimming and J lost 0 bases; unmatched junction nucleotides: 9. Germline CDR1 reads MGHDK; CDR2 reads SYGVNS. The CDR3 is made up of 16 amino acids.

This clone has more than one count but fewer than ten. This chain links TRBV5-1 with TRBJ1-4; TRBD1 matches 10 bases. Germline V gene sequence: CDR1 SGHRS, CDR2 YFSETQ. This CDR3 contains 15 residues. V shed 0 bases and J 7 bases; nucleotides not matched to a gene: 3. CDR3 residues: CASSLGTGGGEKLFF. As DNA, the CDR3 is TGCGCCAGCAGCTTGGGGACAGGGGGTGGTGAAAAACTGTTTTTT. The complete variable domain, with remaining parts taken from reference TRBV5-1 and TRBJ1-4, reads KAGVTQTPRYLIKTRGQQVTLSCSPISGHRSVSWYQQTPGQGLQFLFEYFSETQRNKGNFPGRFSGRQFSNSRSEMNVSTLELGDSALYLCASSLGTGGGEKLFFGSGTQLSVL.

The count of this clone is one. The J gene is TRBJ2-5, the V gene TRBV30, with 10 positions matching TRBD2. With 4 bases clipped from V and 4 bases from J, the junction kept 0 bases outside the gene matches. CDR1 and CDR2 from the germline V gene are GTSNPN and SVGIG (reference sequence). The CDR3 runs 12 residues. CDR3 bases: TGTGCCTGGACTAGCGGGGGAGAGACCCAGTACTTC. Its translation: CAWTSGGETQYF.

V usage is TRBV5-3 and J usage is TRBJ1-2; TRBD1 matches 7 bases. TRBV5-3 is sorted into the ORF group, with uncertain function. Trimming took 4 bases from V and 5 from J; bases not matched to a gene: 11. There are 15 residues in the CDR3. CDR3 nucleotides: TGTGCCAGAAGCGACCCAATTACAGGGGAATATGGCTACACCTTC. Protein product: CARSDPITGEYGYTF.

The chain carries TRBV10-2 and TRBJ1-1; D is undetermined. Trimming cost V 2 bases and J 3 bases, with 4 bases left between them. This CDR3 is built from 12 residues. Germline V lookup: CDR1 WSHSY, CDR2 SAAADI. CDR3 DNA sequence: TGCGCCAGCAGTGAGACAGACACTGAAGCTTTCTTT. Its translation is CASSETDTEAFF.

The chain carries TRBV4-3 and TRBJ2-2, with 7 bases lining up with TRBD1. CDR3 length: 17 residues. Germline V lookup: CDR1 LGHNA, CDR2 YSLEER. Trimming took 0 bases from V and 5 from J; bases not matched to a gene: 9. CDR3 residues: CASSQDLGTAGTGELFF. DNA for the CDR3: TGCGCCAGCAGCCAAGATCTCGGGACAGCTGGGACCGGGGAGCTGTTTTTT.

This sequence joins TRBV15 and TRBJ2-2; tentative D call: TRBD2 (6 bases). The germline gives CDR1 LNHNV, CDR2 YYDKDF (reference sequence). The CDR3 has 17 residues. Trimming stripped 5 bases from V and 1 base from J, with 17 bases between. This CDR3 reads CATSAGPGGRNTGELFF. The CDR3 DNA sequence: TGTGCCACCAGCGCAGGTCCCGGGGGACGGAACACCGGGGAGCTGTTTTTT.

This chain uses TRBV7-8 with TRBJ1-2; 7 bases are shared with TRBD1. The CDR3 consists of 14 residues. Losses at the gene ends were 5 bases for V and 8 bases for J; bases not matched to a gene: 11. Germline assignment: CDR1 SGHVS and CDR2 FQNEAQ. CDR3 sequence (DNA): TGTGCCAGCAGCGCCGAAGACAGGGCGGACGGCTACACCTTC. Its protein product is CASSAEDRADGYTF.

The chain employs TRBV7-7 and TRBJ2-1; 7 nucleotides line up with TRBD1. Germline-derived CDR1 and CDR2 are SSHAT and FNYEAQ (reference sequence). This CDR3 has 15 amino acids. V shed 3 bases and J 6 bases; nucleotides not matched to a gene: 8. The CDR3 bases are TGTGCCAGCAGCTTTGGGGACAGCGAGTCCAATGAGCAGTTCTTC. Amino acids: CASSFGDSESNEQFF. Full variable domain (remainder filled in from reference TRBV7-7 and TRBJ2-1): GAGVSQSPRYKVTKRGQDVTLRCDPISSHATLYWYQQALGQGPEFLTYFNYEAQPDKSGLPSDRFSAERPEGSISTLTIQRTEQRDSAMYRCASSFGDSESNEQFFGPGTRLTVL.

The chain recombines TRBV14 with TRBJ2-7, with a weak D call TRBD1 (6 bases). Per the germline V gene, CDR1 is SGHDN and CDR2 is FVKESK. The CDR3 has 15 amino acids. Trimming removed 1 base from V and 6 bases from J, with 16 bases in between. CDR3 in DNA: TGTGCCAGCAGCCAAGTTCAGGGGCGGAACGGCGAGCAGTACTTC. Protein: CASSQVQGRNGEQYF.

The chain employs TRBV24-1 and TRBJ2-7; unclear D gene. The germline V gene has CDR1 KGHDR and CDR2 SFDVKD. The germline V and J ends were trimmed by 0 bases and 3 bases, with 14 bases remaining between them. The length of the CDR3 is 16 residues. The DNA of the CDR3 is TGTGCCACCAGTGATTTGGGAGTTCGGTGTGGCTACGAGCAGTACTTC. As protein: CATSDLGVRCGYEQYF.

This chain links TRBV6-6 with TRBJ2-7, with D possibly matching TRBD2 (5 bases). The germline V gene has CDR1 MNHNY and CDR2 SVGAGI (reference sequence). The CDR3 length is 12 residues. With 11 bases removed from V and 1 base from J, the gap between germline ends came to 12 bases. The CDR3 loop is CAVLSGSYEQYF. The CDR3 region has the DNA TGTGCCGTCCTCAGCGGTTCCTACGAGCAGTACTTC.

The gene calls are TRBV5-6 and TRBJ1-6; D is uncertain. There are 13 residues in the CDR3. The V end was cut by 3 bases, the J end by 16 bases, with 17 bases between. Germline assignment: CDR1 SGHDT and CDR2 YYEEEE. For the CDR3, the DNA is TGTGCCAGCAGCTCCCCCGGTGGGTGGACTCTCCACTTT. It is translated as CASSSPGGWTLHF.

The rearrangement links TRBV27 to TRBJ2-5; TRBD1 might be the D (6 bases). Trimming cost V 2 bases and J 5 bases, with 12 bases left between them. Germline CDR1 reads MNHEY; CDR2 reads SMNVEV (reference sequence). This CDR3 region has 14 residues. Here the CDR3 DNA reads TGTGCCAGCAGTTTACAGGGGCATCGGGAGACCCAGTACTTC. It translates to CASSLQGHRETQYF.

The chain employs TRBV18 and TRBJ1-5; D is possibly TRBD1 (6 bases). The V gene's germline CDR1 is KGHSH and CDR2 LQKENI. The CDR3 is 15 amino acids. Trimming took 2 bases from V and 2 from J, leaving 10 bases between them. The chain's CDR3 is CASSPGGTGNQPQHF. The CDR3 coding sequence is TGTGCCAGCTCACCAGGGGGCACGGGCAATCAGCCCCAGCATTTT.

This chain joins TRBV19 and TRBJ2-1, with D perhaps TRBD1 (5 bases). The CDR3 is made up of 17 amino acids. In germline, CDR1 is LNHDA, CDR2 SQIVND (reference sequence). V was trimmed by 1 base and J by 4 bases, leaving 17 bases between them. The CDR3 loop is CASSIAAQPHRYNEQFF. CDR3 DNA: TGTGCCAGTAGTATAGCCGCCCAACCCCACAGGTACAATGAGCAGTTCTTC.

The chain uses TRBV20-1 and TRBJ2-3, with TRBD1 identical over 8 bases. Germline CDR1 reads DFQATT; CDR2 reads SNEGSKA (reference sequence). Trimming took 3 bases from V and 2 from J; bases not matched to a gene: 7. CDR3 length: 15 residues. CDR3 loop: CSASGGQGSTDTQYF. CDR3 nucleotides: TGCAGTGCTAGTGGAGGACAGGGCTCCACAGATACGCAGTATTTT.

The V gene is TRBV6-5, the J gene TRBJ2-7; 7 positions match TRBD1. The J segment lost 3 bases and the V segment lost 2 bases, leaving 4 bases of the junction unmatched. The CDR3 has 14 amino acids. CDR1 is MNHEY and CDR2 is SVGAGI in the germline V gene. CDR3 coding DNA: TGTGCCAGCAGTTACAGTCCAGGGGGCTACGAGCAGTACTTC. Its protein product is CASSYSPGGYEQYF.